This section outlines one T cell receptor (beta chain) sequence together with its context. Data came from immunoSEQ multiplex PCR; TCRdb stores just in-frame clones and leaves some out. The data show under 500,000 clones, roughly nine tenths seen once. Enrollees, about 18 to 89 years old, lived in 24 US areas. These data belong to a study of blood T cell repertoires in COVID-19. Germline V gives CDR1 LNHDA, CDR2 SQIVND (reference sequence). The CDR3 has 12 residues. V dropped 8 bases and J dropped 0 bases, with 5 bases sitting between them. The sequenced material came from PBMCs or T cells enriched from blood (not recorded which). The TCR originated in a woman aged 18-29 years with acute COVID-19. The chain couples TRBV19 to TRBJ1-5; D is unclear. Here the CDR3 DNA reads TGTGCCAGTGTGAGTAGCAATCAGCCCCAGCATTTT. Residues: CASVSSNQPQHF.